These 32 T cell receptor beta chains share one sample of origin, sequenced in a study of blood T cell repertoires in COVID-19. Only in-frame clones appear in the TCRdb table, and some are missing; sequencing was by immunoSEQ multiplex PCR. Of roughly 180,000 clones in the sample, 79% are singletons; the top ten hold 17%. The sample consisted of peripheral blood. Receptors were obtained from a man between 60 and 75 years old with active or convalescent COVID-19.

This chain uses TRBV15 with TRBJ2-1, with TRBD2 identical over 10 bases. The germline gives CDR1 LNHNV, CDR2 YYDKDF (reference sequence). V shed 0 bases, J shed 13 bases, and the junction held 12 bases outside the gene matches. This CDR3 has 16 amino acids. CDR3 loop: CATSRDRTSGPLPQFF. Written as DNA, the CDR3 is TGTGCCACCAGCAGAGATCGGACTAGCGGACCTCTCCCCCAGTTCTTC.

The V gene is TRBV19, the J gene TRBJ2-3; D is unresolved. Germline values: CDR1 LNHDA, CDR2 SQIVND (reference sequence). This CDR3 has 13 amino acids. Trimming left V 1 base short and J 6 bases short, with 8 bases between. The CDR3 DNA is TGTGCCAGTAGTATAGCAGGCGCGGATACGCAGTATTTT. It translates to CASSIAGADTQYF.

The chain is built from TRBV7-3 and TRBJ2-1; 8 bases align to TRBD2. The germline V gene has CDR1 SGHTA and CDR2 FQGTGA. J was trimmed by 4 bases and V by 3 bases; bases with no gene match: 8. The CDR3 is made up of 16 amino acids. In DNA, the CDR3 is TGTGCCAGCAGCTTCTGGAGCGGGAGAGGGTACAATGAGCAGTTCTTC. This sequence encodes CASSFWSGRGYNEQFF. Combining the CDR3 with reference TRBV7-3 and TRBJ2-1 gives the whole variable domain GAGVSQTPSNKVTEKGKYVELRCDPISGHTALYWYRQSLGQGPEFLIYFQGTGAADDSGLPNDRFFAVRPEGSVSTLKIQRTERGDSAVYLCASSFWSGRGYNEQFFGPGTRLTVL.

The gene calls are TRBV4-1 and TRBJ2-7; 14 bases align to TRBD2. The V gene end was trimmed by 0 bases and the J gene end by 5 bases; junction bases not matched to a gene: 3. The CDR3 runs 16 residues. Germline-derived CDR1 and CDR2 are MGHRA and YSYEKL. The CDR3 DNA reads as TGCGCCAGCAGCCAAGAGGCGGGACTAGCGGGAGACGAGCAGTACTTC. Amino acids: CASSQEAGLAGDEQYF.

The rearrangement joins TRBV7-2 to TRBJ2-2; D gene unclear. Germline V gives CDR1 SGHTA, CDR2 FQGNSA. Trimming took 4 bases from V and 3 from J, leaving 9 bases between them. The CDR3 contains 14 residues. The CDR3 DNA follows: TGTGCCAGCAGCTACGCACTTTACACCGGGGAGCTGTTTTTT. It is translated as CASSYALYTGELFF.

The rearrangement joins TRBV19 to TRBJ2-3; D is perhaps TRBD2 (6 bases). The CDR3 spans 15 residues. In germline, CDR1 is LNHDA, CDR2 SQIVND (reference sequence). The V end was cut by 6 bases, the J end by 3 bases, with 16 bases between. CDR3 protein: CASSQRAGRTDTQYF. The DNA of the CDR3 is TGTGCCAGTAGCCAGAGGGCGGGAAGAACAGATACGCAGTATTTT.

This chain links TRBV27 with TRBJ2-1, with a possible D match to TRBD2 (5 bases). The length of the CDR3 is 13 residues. The germline gives CDR1 MNHEY, CDR2 SMNVEV (reference sequence). The ends were cut back, 6 bases at V and 3 bases at J, with 9 bases in the middle. The CDR3 nucleotides are TGTGCCAGCAGAAAGCGGAGCTACAATGAGCAGTTCTTC. Protein product: CASRKRSYNEQFF.

The chain uses TRBV19 and TRBJ1-1; no definite D call. The CDR3 consists of 15 residues. V lost 8 bases and J lost 0, with 16 bases in between. Per the germline V gene, CDR1 is LNHDA and CDR2 is SQIVND (reference sequence). The CDR3 DNA reads as TGTGCCAGTGTTAACAGCAGGACTCTGAACACTGAAGCTTTCTTT. As protein: CASVNSRTLNTEAFF.

V and J are TRBV6-5 and TRBJ1-1; 9 bases are a match to TRBD1. Germline V gene sequence: CDR1 MNHEY, CDR2 SVGAGI. This CDR3 has 12 amino acids. V lost 6 bases, J lost 6 bases, and 2 bases stayed unmatched. The CDR3 region has the DNA TGTGCCAGCAGACGGACAGGGGCTGAAGCTTTCTTT. Protein: CASRRTGAEAFF.

This chain links TRBV7-2 with TRBJ1-5; possibly TRBD1 for D (6 bases). There are 13 residues in the CDR3. Trimming removed 5 bases from V and 4 bases from J, with 9 bases in between. Germline CDR1 is SGHTA and CDR2 is FQGNSA. The CDR3 protein is CASSATGNQPQHF. Written as DNA, the CDR3 is TGTGCCAGCAGCGCCACAGGGAATCAGCCCCAGCATTTT.

This clone was picked up one time. The CDR3 loop is CASSHGRGRSIGELFF. The CDR3 bases are TGCGCCAGCAGCCACGGGCGGGGGCGAAGTATCGGGGAGCTGTTTTTT. The gene calls are TRBV4-1 and TRBJ2-2, with TRBD2 as a possible D gene (7 bases). V was trimmed by 3 bases and J by 7 bases, leaving 18 bases between them. The germline V gene encodes CDR1 MGHRA and CDR2 YSYEKL. CDR3 length: 16 residues.

The chain combines TRBV6-5 with TRBJ1-2, with TRBD1 matching over 7 bases. Per the germline V gene, CDR1 is MNHEY and CDR2 is SVGAGI. V lost 7 bases, J lost 4 bases, and 9 bases stayed unmatched. This CDR3 is built from 14 residues. The CDR3 loop is CASTLGQAVYGYTF. The DNA for the CDR3 is TGTGCCAGCACCTTAGGACAGGCCGTCTATGGCTACACCTTC.

V gene TRBV6-5 combines with J gene TRBJ1-6; D gene ambiguous. CDR3 length equals 12 residues. V was clipped by 6 bases and J by 8 bases, with 8 bases between them. In germline, CDR1 is MNHEY, CDR2 SVGAGI. CDR3 bases: TGTGCCAGCAGACGCCAGGATTCACCCCTCCACTTT. Translating gives CASRRQDSPLHF.

The chain employs TRBV5-6 and TRBJ2-1; 9 bases are shared with TRBD2. This CDR3 is 14 amino acids long. Unmatched junction bases numbered 8, after V lost 5 bases and J lost 8 bases. Germline V gene data show CDR1 as SGHDT and CDR2 as YYEEEE. CDR3 residues: CASRREGLTDEQFF. CDR3 bases: TGTGCCAGCAGGCGGGAGGGCCTGACGGATGAGCAGTTCTTC.

V usage is TRBV10-3 and J usage is TRBJ1-5; tentatively, D is TRBD1 (6 bases). This CDR3 comprises 15 residues. The V gene lost 2 bases and the J gene lost 4 bases, with 12 bases spanning the gap. Germline loops: CDR1 ENHRY, CDR2 SYGVKD. This chain's CDR3 is CAISEPARGNQPQHF. The CDR3 nucleotides are TGTGCCATCAGTGAGCCCGCCAGGGGTAATCAGCCCCAGCATTTT.

This clone was found once. This rearrangement joins TRBV4-1 to TRBJ2-1, with 11 nucleotides matching TRBD2. This CDR3 spans 19 amino acids. Losses at the gene ends were 5 bases for V and 1 base for J; bases not matched to a gene: 13. CDR1 is MGHRA and CDR2 is YSYEKL in the germline V gene. CDR3 loop: CASSWRRLAGNGSYNEQFF. The CDR3, as DNA: TGCGCCAGCAGCTGGAGGCGACTAGCGGGAAACGGGTCCTACAATGAGCAGTTCTTC.

The chain is built from TRBV24-1 and TRBJ2-1; 11 bases are shared with TRBD2. Germline V gene lookup returns CDR1 KGHDR and CDR2 SFDVKD. The V gene end was trimmed by 0 bases and the J gene end by 6 bases; junction bases not matched to a gene: 3. CDR3 size: 16 residues. The CDR3 nucleotides read TGTGCCACCAGTGATTTGAGTACTAGCGGGAGCAATGAGCAGTTCTTC. Amino acids: CATSDLSTSGSNEQFF.

The chain employs TRBV27 and TRBJ1-4, with D unclear. CDR1 and CDR2 (germline): MNHEY, SMNVEV (reference sequence). V was clipped by 6 bases and J by 4 bases, with 12 bases between them. The CDR3 is 14 amino acids. This chain's CDR3 is CASRRGSFNEKLFF. DNA for the CDR3: TGTGCCAGCAGGAGAGGCAGCTTTAATGAAAAACTGTTTTTT.

This clone came up many times. This CDR3 is also generated by other DNA sequences in the sample. J is TRBJ1-5 and V is TRBV3-1 (or the pseudogene TRBV3-2), with D possibly being TRBD1 (5 bases). Germline assignment: CDR1 LGHDT and CDR2 YNNKEL (reference sequence). V shed 4 bases and J shed 2 bases, with 12 bases lying between them. The CDR3 loop spans 15 amino acids. This CDR3 is CASSPDSSGNQPQHF. CDR3 bases: TGTGCCAGCAGCCCCGACAGTTCGGGCAATCAGCCCCAGCATTTT.

This sequence joins TRBV7-9 and TRBJ1-4, with TRBD1 matching 8 bases. There are 13 residues in the CDR3. CDR1 and CDR2 (germline): SEHNR, FQNEAQ (reference sequence). Trimming at V came to 5 bases and at J to 7 bases, leaving 3 bases not matched to a gene. The CDR3 here is CASSNDRGEKLFF. The CDR3 DNA is TGTGCCAGCAGCAATGACAGGGGTGAAAAACTGTTTTTT.

The V and J genes are TRBV18 and TRBJ2-1; D is unresolved. V lost 8 bases and J lost 2, with 7 bases in between. CDR1 is KGHSH and CDR2 is LQKENI in the germline V gene. This CDR3 is 12 amino acids long. CDR3 residues: CASTRAYNEQFF. CDR3 DNA: TGTGCCAGCACCCGGGCCTACAATGAGCAGTTCTTC.

This clone turned up a few times. The chain employs TRBV7-9 and TRBJ1-3, with 8 positions matching TRBD1. With 5 bases clipped from V and 0 bases from J, the junction kept 3 bases outside the gene matches. The CDR3 totals 15 residues. From germline, CDR1 is SEHNR and CDR2 FQNEAQ (reference sequence). The CDR3 loop is CASSDRGNSGNTIYF. CDR3 sequence (DNA): TGTGCCAGCAGCGACAGGGGAAACTCTGGAAACACCATATATTTT.

The V and J genes are TRBV7-3 and TRBJ1-1; TRBD1 might be the D (5 bases). Trimming took off 6 bases at V and 1 base at J, with 12 bases between the two ends. Germline V lookup: CDR1 SGHTA, CDR2 FQGTGA. The CDR3 has 14 residues. In DNA, the CDR3 is TGTGCCAGCAGTAATACTCAGGGGAACACTGAAGCTTTCTTT. This codes for CASSNTQGNTEAFF.

This clone is a singleton in its sample. This chain joins TRBV29-1 and TRBJ1-2, with TRBD1 matching over 9 bases. The V gene's germline CDR1 is SQVTM and CDR2 ANQGSEA. The CDR3 spans 13 residues. V lost 4 bases and J lost 1; bases outside the gene matches: 1. CDR3 sequence (DNA): TGCAGCGTTGGGGACAGGGTTAACTATGGCTACACCTTC. Translating gives CSVGDRVNYGYTF.

V and J are TRBV7-2 and TRBJ1-2, with a possible D match to TRBD1 (5 bases). Germline V gene data show CDR1 as SGHTA and CDR2 as FQGNSA. CDR3 length: 12 amino acids. Trimming took 2 bases from V and 4 from J, leaving 5 bases between them. The CDR3 loop reads CASSLQGYGYTF. As DNA, the CDR3 is TGTGCCAGCAGCTTACAGGGCTATGGCTACACCTTC. Combining the CDR3 with reference TRBV7-2 and TRBJ1-2 gives the whole variable domain GAGVSQSPSNKVTEKGKDVELRCDPISGHTALYWYRQSLGQGLEFLIYFQGNSAPDKSGLPSDRFSAERTGGSVSTLTIQRTQQEDSAVYLCASSLQGYGYTFGSGTRLTVV.

This sequence joins TRBV7-2 and TRBJ1-6; no reliable D call. Germline V gives CDR1 SGHTA, CDR2 FQGNSA. Trimming stripped 1 base from V and 9 bases from J, with 7 bases between. This CDR3 region has 13 residues. The CDR3 DNA follows: TGTGCCAGCAGCTTAGAACGGAGTTCACCCCTCCACTTT. Protein sequence: CASSLERSSPLHF.

The chain links TRBV7-3 to TRBJ2-3, with 7 bases aligning to TRBD2. In germline, CDR1 is SGHTA, CDR2 FQGTGA. The junction had 5 bases not matched to a gene; V was cut back by 4 bases and J by 7 bases. CDR3 length equals 13 residues. In nucleotides, the CDR3 is TGTGCCAGCAGCTCCGGGAGGATTAATACGCAGTATTTT. This codes for CASSSGRINTQYF. The variable domain in full, completed from reference TRBV7-3 and TRBJ2-3, reads GAGVSQTPSNKVTEKGKYVELRCDPISGHTALYWYRQSLGQGPEFLIYFQGTGAADDSGLPNDRFFAVRPEGSVSTLKIQRTERGDSAVYLCASSSGRINTQYFGPGTRLTVL.

V is TRBV6-6 and J is TRBJ2-6, with no clear D. The CDR3 contains 15 residues. Trimming took 5 bases from V and 0 from J, leaving 8 bases between them. In germline, CDR1 is MNHNY, CDR2 SVGAGI (reference sequence). CDR3 protein: CASSRAASGANVLTF. DNA of the CDR3: TGTGCCAGCAGTCGGGCCGCCTCTGGGGCCAACGTCCTGACTTTC.

Regarding this clone: The junction does not match germline at one end; this may be a read error. The V and J genes are TRBV5-6 and TRBJ1-3, with D unresolved. Germline lookup yields CDR1 SGHDT and CDR2 YYEEEE. The CDR3 runs 14 residues. In nucleotides, the CDR3 is TGTGCCAGCAGCTTGAATACAGTCGGAACCACCATATATTTT. This encodes CASSLNTVGTTIYF.

This rearrangement joins TRBV7-9 to TRBJ2-7; 10 bases are shared with TRBD1. The CDR3 extends over 13 amino acids. After removal of 9 bases from V and 5 bases from J, the junction contained 7 bases not matched to a gene. CDR1 and CDR2 from the germline V gene are SEHNR and FQNEAQ (reference sequence). CDR3 in amino acids: CASMTGGRDEQYF. In nucleotides, the CDR3 is TGTGCCAGTATGACAGGGGGCAGGGACGAGCAGTACTTC.

The chain joins TRBV27 to TRBJ2-3, with 11 bases fitting TRBD2. J gave up 5 bases and V 3 bases, and 10 bases lay outside the gene matches. The CDR3 extends over 17 amino acids. The germline V gene encodes CDR1 MNHEY and CDR2 SMNVEV (reference sequence). The CDR3 loop reads CASSFGVSGRAKDTQYF. CDR3 nucleotides: TGTGCCAGCAGTTTCGGGGTTAGCGGGAGGGCAAAAGATACGCAGTATTTT.

The gene calls are TRBV19 and TRBJ2-5; maybe TRBD2 (5 bases). CDR1 LNHDA and CDR2 SQIVND come from the germline V gene (reference sequence). Trimming took 5 bases from V and 4 from J, leaving 17 bases between them. CDR3 length equals 15 residues. In DNA form, the CDR3 reads TGTGCCAGTAGTTCCCCGAGGGAACATGGAGAGACCCAGTACTTC. It specifies CASSSPREHGETQYF. The whole variable domain, remainder taken from reference TRBV19 and TRBJ2-5, is DGGITQSPKYLFRKEGQNVTLSCEQNLNHDAMYWYRQDPGQGLRLIYYSQIVNDFQKGDIAEGYSVSREKKESFPLTVTSAQKNPTAFYLCASSSPREHGETQYFGPGTRLLVL.